This entry describes one TCR beta chain. The V end lost 3 bases, the J end lost 3 bases, and 15 bases lay between the germline ends. The CDR3 contains 15 residues. Germline-derived CDR1 and CDR2 are DFQATT and SNEGSKA (reference sequence). Ages ranged from about 18 to 89 years, with residence in about 24 US areas. It was within 2 weeks before study entry that exposed participants met a COVID-19 case. This entry is derived from a study of blood T cell repertoires in COVID-19. For the study at large: From T cells, B-cell-depleted T cells, or PBMCs came the material, which was cDNA or gDNA.

Per the study methods: Estimated nucleated cell counts came from reference gene primer amplification. Repertoires were generated with immunoSEQ multiplex PCR, while TCRdb's copy carries only in-frame clones and drops some. V and J calls and clone size come straight from that table; D and trimming were deduced from the DNA. The sample carries 290,000 or so clones, around 83% recorded once. The gene calls are TRBV20-1 and TRBJ2-1; D ambiguous. The sample comprised PBMCs or T cells enriched from blood (not recorded which). This clonotype was sampled from a man in his forties or fifties who had been exposed to COVID-19. DNA for the CDR3: TGCAGTGCTAGTGACCGTACAAGAATCTACAATGAGCAGTTCTTC. It codes for CSASDRTRIYNEQFF.